These T cell receptor beta chains were read from a single sample in a study of blood T cell repertoires in COVID-19. Sequencing was performed with immunoSEQ multiplex PCR; in TCRdb, only in-frame clones are kept and a portion is missing. The sample yields just under 300,000 clones, around 86% seen once. The sequenced sample was peripheral blood. The receptor source for this set is a man between 65 and 85 years old with acute or convalescent COVID-19. Each CDR3 is given with its conserved first and last residue. A D gene is named only where the DNA matches it firmly. Only part of the rows carry a size: once, few, many, or a class if the clone is expanded.

TRBJ1-2 TRBV6-5 . . CASRPTANYGYTF TGTGCCAGCAGACCTACAGCTAACTATGGCTACACCTTC
TRBJ2-3 TRBV5-4 . TRBD2 CASSLRTGGSADTQYF TGTGCCAGCAGCTTAAGAACGGGGGGTTCGGCAGATACGCAGTATTTT
TRBJ2-2 TRBV5-6 . . CASILQGSGELFF TGTGCCAGCATACTACAGGGATCCGGGGAGCTGTTTTTT
TRBJ1-5 TRBV18 . . CASSPTTAYNQPQHF TGTGCCAGCTCACCGACGACAGCTTACAATCAGCCCCAGCATTTT
TRBJ2-3 TRBV3-1/TRBV3-2 . TRBD2 CASRRDTSGPTADTQYF TGTGCCAGCAGGCGTGACACTAGCGGCCCGACGGCAGATACGCAGTATTTT
TRBJ1-1 TRBV29-1 . . CSGRVMNTEAFF TGCAGCGGCAGGGTTATGAACACTGAAGCTTTCTTT
TRBJ1-6 TRBV2 . TRBD1 CASERTGGNSPLHF TGTGCCAGCGAACGGACAGGGGGCAATTCACCCCTCCACTTT
TRBJ1-2 TRBV18 . . CASSRTADYGYTF TGTGCCAGCTCAAGGACAGCGGACTATGGCTACACCTTC
TRBJ2-7 TRBV28 . . CASSTHTTTQYF TGTGCCAGCAGTACTCACACGACTACCCAGTACTTC
TRBJ2-2 TRBV21-1 . . CASSKSRGDGTTYVGLNTGELFF TGTGCCAGCAGCAAAAGTCGGGGGGACGGAACAACCTATGTCGGTTTGAACACCGGGGAGCTGTTTTTT
TRBJ2-1 TRBV9 . TRBD1 CASSSQQGLEQFF TGTGCCAGCAGCTCGCAACAGGGGCTTGAGCAGTTCTTC
TRBJ2-3 TRBV5-1 . TRBD1 CASRRQGDTDTQYF TGCGCCAGCCGACGACAGGGGGACACAGATACGCAGTATTTT
TRBJ2-1 TRBV5-8 once TRBD2 CASSRLAGHEQFF TGTGCCAGCAGCCGCCTAGCGGGGCATGAGCAGTTCTTC
TRBJ1-5 TRBV4-3 . . CASSQQGRQPQHF TGCGCCAGCAGCCAACAGGGGCGGCAGCCCCAGCATTTT
TRBJ1-5 TRBV19 . TRBD1 CASSSPMTGEVLPQHF TGTGCCAGTAGTTCCCCCATGACAGGGGAGGTCTTGCCCCAGCATTTT
TRBJ2-1 TRBV18 . . CASSPGAAGGEQFF TGTGCCAGCTCACCAGGGGCAGCCGGGGGTGAGCAGTTCTTC
TRBJ1-1 TRBV10-3 . TRBD1 CAIRPNSGTDYTEAFF TGTGCCATCAGGCCGAATTCCGGGACAGACTACACTGAAGCTTTCTTT
TRBJ2-3 TRBV19 once . CASAQGTDTQYF TGTGCCAGTGCCCAGGGTACAGATACGCAGTATTTT
TRBJ1-1 TRBV5-4 once . CASSLAPNMNTEAFF TGTGCCAGCAGCTTGGCCCCGAACATGAACACTGAAGCTTTCTTT
TRBJ2-7 TRBV7-2 . TRBD2 CASSLGYSGGPTYEQYF TGTGCCAGCAGCTTAGGTTACTCGGGAGGGCCAACCTACGAGCAGTACTTC
TRBJ2-1 TRBV19 many TRBD2 CASSISGTLRNEQFF TGTGCCAGTTCCATTAGCGGGACCTTGAGGAATGAGCAGTTCTTC
TRBJ2-2 TRBV9 once TRBD2 CASSLSGGANTGELFF TGTGCCAGCAGCCTTAGCGGGGGGGCGAACACCGGGGAGCTGTTTTTT
TRBJ2-1 TRBV15 . TRBD2 CATSRTSGGRDNEQFF TGTGCCACCAGCAGGACTAGCGGGGGGCGGGACAATGAGCAGTTCTTC
TRBJ1-1 TRBV15 . . CATSPRKQGNTEAFF TGTGCCACCAGCCCAAGAAAACAGGGAAACACTGAAGCTTTCTTT
TRBJ2-7 TRBV5-4 . . CASSLRQLLMSFRYEQYF TGTGCCAGCAGCCTTCGACAGTTATTGATGTCATTTCGGTACGAGCAGTACTTC
TRBJ2-1 TRBV28 . . CASSLSGSVNEQFF TGTGCCAGCAGTTTATCCGGGAGTGTGAATGAGCAGTTCTTC
TRBJ1-1 TRBV5-1 . TRBD1 CASSWEQGAGTEAFF TGCGCCAGCAGCTGGGAACAGGGGGCCGGCACTGAAGCTTTCTTT
TRBJ2-1 TRBV25-1 . TRBD2 CASIGLAGGYYNEQFF TGTGCCAGCATCGGACTAGCGGGAGGTTATTACAATGAGCAGTTCTTC
TRBJ2-5 TRBV18 . . CASSPLRTEETQYF TGTGCCAGCTCACCACTCCGGACAGAAGAGACCCAGTACTTC
TRBJ2-4 TRBV5-4 once TRBD1 CASSTGQGAGTKNIQYF TGTGCCAGCAGCACGGGACAGGGGGCTGGAACCAAAAACATTCAGTACTTC
TRBJ2-1 TRBV30 . . CAWSGAGTLNEQFF TGTGCCTGGAGTGGGGCAGGCACTTTAAATGAGCAGTTCTTC
TRBJ1-4 TRBV6-1 . . CASSEGDTPTNEKLFF TGTGCCAGCAGTGAAGGAGACACTCCAACTAATGAAAAACTGTTTTTT
TRBJ2-5 TRBV28 once . CASTPGGGAGETQYF TGTGCCAGCACCCCAGGAGGGGGGGCAGGTGAGACCCAGTACTTC
TRBJ2-1 TRBV7-6 . TRBD2 CASSLERASGSNEQFF TGTGCCAGCAGCTTAGAGAGGGCTAGCGGATCCAATGAGCAGTTCTTC
TRBJ2-5 TRBV7-9 . . CASSFSTGRETQYF TGTGCCAGCAGCTTCAGCACGGGGAGGGAGACCCAGTACTTC
TRBJ2-1 TRBV7-6 . TRBD2 CASSLRTSGSSYNEQFF TGTGCCAGCAGCTTAAGAACTAGCGGGAGCTCCTACAATGAGCAGTTCTTC
TRBJ1-2 TRBV6-2/TRBV6-3 . . CASSFSGAGSYGYTF TGTGCCAGCAGTTTCTCAGGGGCAGGTTCCTATGGCTACACCTTC